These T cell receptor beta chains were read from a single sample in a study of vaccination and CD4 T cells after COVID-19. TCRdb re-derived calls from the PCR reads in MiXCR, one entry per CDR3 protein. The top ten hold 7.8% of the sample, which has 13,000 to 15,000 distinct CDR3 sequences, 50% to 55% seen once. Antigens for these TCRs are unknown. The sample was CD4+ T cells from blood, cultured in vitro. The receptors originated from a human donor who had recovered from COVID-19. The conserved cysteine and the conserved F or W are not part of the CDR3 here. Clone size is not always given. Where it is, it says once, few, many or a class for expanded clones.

CDR3aa: ASSLTSPRSNSPLH
abundance: few
v_gene: TRBV7-9
j_gene: TRBJ1-6

CDR3aa: ASSYKGVQY
abundance: NA
v_gene: TRBV6-5
j_gene: TRBJ2-7

CDR3aa: SAIPGTAIHGYT
abundance: NA
v_gene: TRBV20-1
j_gene: TRBJ1-2

CDR3aa: AWDRGRGNTIY
abundance: NA
v_gene: TRBV30
j_gene: TRBJ1-3

CDR3aa: ASSEPPGTKSNQPQH
abundance: NA
v_gene: TRBV6-1
j_gene: TRBJ1-5

CDR3aa: ASSLQNTEAF
abundance: NA
v_gene: TRBV11-2
j_gene: TRBJ1-1

CDR3aa: ASIKQGATEAF
abundance: NA
v_gene: TRBV27
j_gene: TRBJ1-1

CDR3aa: ASSEMSSENEQF
abundance: NA
v_gene: TRBV2
j_gene: TRBJ2-1

CDR3aa: ATSDLHGTEAF
abundance: few
v_gene: TRBV24-1
j_gene: TRBJ1-1

CDR3aa: ASIRNDRRSHRYEQY
abundance: NA
v_gene: TRBV21-1
j_gene: TRBJ2-7

CDR3aa: SARTETGGGRTGELF
abundance: NA
v_gene: TRBV20-1
j_gene: TRBJ2-2

CDR3aa: ASSHPRGNTEAF
abundance: few
v_gene: TRBV11-2
j_gene: TRBJ1-1

CDR3aa: ASSITGGAGGYT
abundance: NA
v_gene: TRBV19
j_gene: TRBJ1-2

CDR3aa: ASSLEGLAGTTGELF
abundance: NA
v_gene: TRBV5-4
j_gene: TRBJ2-2

CDR3aa: ASTRTATAEAF
abundance: few
v_gene: TRBV2
j_gene: TRBJ1-1

CDR3aa: AWSPTGSAQY
abundance: NA
v_gene: TRBV30
j_gene: TRBJ2-3

CDR3aa: ASSHPFTDNQPQH
abundance: NA
v_gene: TRBV27
j_gene: TRBJ1-5

CDR3aa: ASSRGDSNYEQY
abundance: NA
v_gene: TRBV19
j_gene: TRBJ2-7

CDR3aa: ASSLTSGAYNEQF
abundance: NA
v_gene: TRBV2
j_gene: TRBJ2-1

CDR3aa: ASSPTGSNYGYT
abundance: few
v_gene: TRBV27
j_gene: TRBJ1-2

CDR3aa: ASSLSGIEGGELF
abundance: NA
v_gene: TRBV7-9
j_gene: TRBJ2-2

CDR3aa: ATSEGWGDEKLF
abundance: once
v_gene: TRBV24-1
j_gene: TRBJ1-4

CDR3aa: ASSEGGGVQY
abundance: NA
v_gene: TRBV10-1
j_gene: TRBJ2-4

CDR3aa: SASGTTGISTDTQY
abundance: NA
v_gene: TRBV20-1
j_gene: TRBJ2-3

CDR3aa: ASSQWGLAGTVGELF
abundance: NA
v_gene: TRBV2
j_gene: TRBJ2-2